This note documents a single TCR beta chain sequence. This sample was taken from a study of blood T cell repertoires in COVID-19. Overall study: COVID-19 samples, acute and convalescent, were from the United States, Italy and Spain. The analysed material was cDNA or gDNA that came from T cells, B-cell-depleted T cells, or PBMCs.

The method was immunoSEQ multiplex PCR; TCRdb's version includes in-frame clones alone and lacks a portion of them. The sample has roughly 130,000 clones, roughly 90% seen once. Trimming removed 1 base from V and 4 bases from J, with 13 bases in between. The germline gives CDR1 LNHNV, CDR2 YYDKDF (reference sequence). The CDR3 is made up of 15 amino acids. This receptor was taken from a man between 50 and 59 years old with active COVID-19. The specimen was peripheral blood. The V call is TRBV15, the J call TRBJ1-2; the D is unclear. As DNA, the CDR3 is TGTGCCACCAGCAGAGGAAAAGGAGGTCCCTATGGCTACACCTTC. Its protein product is CATSRGKGGPYGYTF.